The next 27 T cell receptor beta chains were all read from a single sample in a study of cytomegalovirus exposure and HLA in healthy donors. With 60 Vbeta and 13 Jbeta primers, the PCR was carried out. Profiled with immunoSEQ multiplex PCR; TCRdb holds only in-frame clones, not every one. The sample yields 100,000 to 150,000 clones, 60% to 85% seen once. Sequencing was carried out using PBMCs. Every receptor here comes from a female donor in good health and CMV-seronegative.

This clone was recorded a few times. The rearrangement links TRBV28 to TRBJ2-3, with a tentative D call TRBD2 (6 bases). The V end was cut by 3 bases, the J end by 5 bases, with 21 bases between. Germline CDR1 reads MDHEN; CDR2 reads SYDVKM. The CDR3 runs to 17 residues. The CDR3 bases are TGTGCCAGCAGTTTCTTCCTGAGGAGGGAGCAAGAAGATACGCAGTATTTT. Its translation is CASSFFLRREQEDTQYF. Filled out from reference TRBV28 and TRBJ2-3, the complete variable domain reads DVKVTQSSRYLVKRTGEKVFLECVQDMDHENMFWYRQDPGLGLRLIYFSYDVKMKEKGDIPEGYSVSREKKERFSLILESASTNQTSMYLCASSFFLRREQEDTQYFGPGTRLTVL.

J is TRBJ2-2 and V is TRBV28; D is undetermined. This CDR3 has 14 residues. Germline V gene data show CDR1 as MDHEN and CDR2 as SYDVKM. V was pared by 6 bases and J by 7 bases, with 15 bases between. In DNA form, the CDR3 reads TGTGCCAGCAGCCCAAAGTTTCGGAGCGGGGAGCTGTTTTTT. Translation: CASSPKFRSGELFF.

This clone came up a few times. The gene calls are TRBV9 and TRBJ2-1, with D perhaps TRBD2 (7 bases). Germline CDR1 is SGDLS and CDR2 is YYNGEE. CDR3 length: 15 amino acids. V was trimmed by 2 bases and J by 8 bases, leaving 17 bases between them. The DNA of the CDR3 is TGTGCCAGCAGCGTCGAGGGGGGGAGTGTTGATGAGCAGTTCTTC. It yields the protein CASSVEGGSVDEQFF.

In DNA form, the CDR3 reads TGTGCCATCAGTGAGGGCCCGTCGATCTATGGCTACACCTTC. Amino acid sequence: CAISEGPSIYGYTF. The V and J genes are TRBV10-3 and TRBJ1-2; D is uncertain. V was trimmed by 2 bases and J by 4 bases, leaving 11 bases between them. The CDR3 sequence is 14 residues long. Germline loops: CDR1 ENHRY, CDR2 SYGVKD.

The rearrangement joins TRBV4-2 to TRBJ1-1; D is undetermined. The CDR3 sequence is 14 residues long. V shed 1 base and J shed 1 base, with 7 bases lying between them. Germline V lookup: CDR1 LGHNA, CDR2 YNFKEQ. This CDR3 reads CASSQGRPNTEAFF. In nucleotides, the CDR3 is TGTGCCAGCAGCCAAGGGCGGCCGAACACTGAAGCTTTCTTT.

For the CDR3, the DNA is TGTGCCAGCAGCTTATGGCGGTCTGAAGCTTTCTTT. Protein product: CASSLWRSEAFF. This sequence joins TRBV7-6 and TRBJ1-1; D unclear. Trimming left V 2 bases short and J 6 bases short, with 7 bases between. The CDR3 consists of 12 residues. The germline V gene encodes CDR1 SGHVS and CDR2 FNYEAQ. Complete variable domain (other parts from reference TRBV7-6 and TRBJ1-1): GAGVSQSPRYKVTKRGQDVALRCDPISGHVSLYWYRQALGQGPEFLTYFNYEAQQDKSGLPNDRFSAERPEGSISTLTIQRTEQRDSAMYRCASSLWRSEAFFGQGTRLTVV.

This clone was recorded once. CDR3 in DNA: TGTGCCACCAGCAGAGGGGGCCGGGACTATGGCTACACCTTC. Translation gives CATSRGGRDYGYTF. This sequence joins TRBV15 and TRBJ1-2, with D maybe TRBD1 (5 bases). V was shortened by 1 base and J by 3 bases, with 9 bases between the two germline ends. Looked up from germline, CDR1 is LNHNV and CDR2 is YYDKDF (reference sequence). The CDR3 loop spans 14 amino acids.

The sample holds a few counts of this clone. The CDR3 DNA follows: TGTGCCAGCAGCTTAAGTGCGGGGGGGCCGAATGAGCAGTTCTTC. Amino acid sequence: CASSLSAGGPNEQFF. J is TRBJ2-1 and V is TRBV7-3; 9 nucleotides agree with TRBD2. Germline loops: CDR1 SGHTA, CDR2 FQGTGA. The CDR3 consists of 15 residues. After removal of 1 base from V and 7 bases from J, the junction contained 5 bases not matched to a gene.

The genes are TRBV5-6 and TRBJ2-6, with D possibly being TRBD1 (5 bases). Trimming took 0 bases from V and 0 from J, leaving 13 bases between them. The CDR3 totals 18 residues. Germline CDR1 and CDR2: SGHDT and YYEEEE. This CDR3 is CASSLDYGHFSGANVLTF. In nucleotides, the CDR3 is TGTGCCAGCAGCTTGGATTATGGACACTTCTCTGGGGCCAACGTCCTGACTTTC.

There are a few counts of this clone. V and J are TRBV7-3 and TRBJ2-1, with 9 bases identical to TRBD2. This CDR3 region has 16 residues. The V and J ends lost 4 bases and 1 base, in that order; junction bases with no gene match: 5. CDR1 and CDR2 (germline): SGHTA, FQGTGA. The CDR3 loop reads CASSSAGGASYNEQFF. CDR3 bases: TGTGCCAGCAGCTCTGCGGGGGGGGCATCCTACAATGAGCAGTTCTTC.

The chain combines TRBV11-2 with TRBJ2-7; 7 bases line up with TRBD2. The CDR3 covers 13 residues. From germline, CDR1 is SGHAT and CDR2 FQNNGV. V was pared by 3 bases and J by 6 bases, with 5 bases of the junction left unmatched. The CDR3 sequence is CASSFGSGGEQYF. As DNA, the CDR3 is TGTGCCAGCAGCTTCGGCTCGGGGGGCGAGCAGTACTTC.

Only one count was recorded for this clone. V gene TRBV6-6 combines with J gene TRBJ1-1; D unclear. In germline, CDR1 is MNHNY, CDR2 SVGAGI (reference sequence). The CDR3 sequence is 13 residues long. V was cut by 7 bases and J by 0 bases, with 9 bases left in between. For the CDR3, the DNA is TGTGCCAGCACCGAGGTTTTGAACACTGAAGCTTTCTTT. It encodes CASTEVLNTEAFF.

This clone has a single count. The V and J genes are TRBV9 and TRBJ2-7; 10 nucleotides align to TRBD2. Trimming removed 3 bases from V and 6 bases from J; junction bases left unmatched: 9. The V gene's germline CDR1 is SGDLS and CDR2 YYNGEE. This CDR3 is built from 15 residues. CDR3 DNA: TGTGCCAGCAGCGGACAAGCGGGAGGGTTGGGCGAGCAGTACTTC. This sequence encodes CASSGQAGGLGEQYF.

The rearrangement links TRBV30 to TRBJ1-5, with 10 bases fitting TRBD1. Trimming took 2 bases from V and 7 from J; bases not matched to a gene: 5. The CDR3 is made up of 14 amino acids. Per germline, CDR1 GTSNPN and CDR2 SVGIG (reference sequence). The CDR3 DNA reads as TGTGCCTGGAGTCGAGGGACAGGGGACCAGCCCCAGCATTTT. It translates to CAWSRGTGDQPQHF.

CDR3 bases: TGTGCCAGCAGTGAAAACCGACTATTCTATGGCTACACCTTC. This sequence encodes CASSENRLFYGYTF. The V and J genes are TRBV6-1 and TRBJ1-2; D is ambiguous. The CDR3 is 14 amino acids. V dropped 2 bases and J dropped 4 bases, with 11 bases sitting between them. The V gene's germline CDR1 is MNHNS and CDR2 SASEGT.

J is TRBJ2-1 and V is TRBV5-4; D perhaps matches TRBD2 (6 bases). This CDR3 is 13 amino acids long. Trimming removed 5 bases from V and 7 bases from J, with 13 bases in between. In germline, CDR1 is SGHNT, CDR2 YYREEE (reference sequence). The CDR3 sequence is CASSRDLRNEQFF. CDR3 in DNA: TGTGCCAGCAGTCGGGACTTAAGGAATGAGCAGTTCTTC.

The chain links TRBV5-5 to TRBJ1-2; 9 nucleotides match TRBD1. CDR1 and CDR2 (germline): SGHKS, YYEKEE (reference sequence). The CDR3 extends over 13 amino acids. The V gene end was trimmed by 4 bases and the J gene end by 3 bases; junction bases not matched to a gene: 1. This CDR3 is CASSRTGDYGYTF. The CDR3 DNA reads as TGTGCCAGCAGCCGGACAGGGGACTATGGCTACACCTTC.

The rearrangement joins TRBV10-2 to TRBJ1-1; 8 nucleotides match TRBD1. This CDR3 region has 13 residues. In germline, CDR1 is WSHSY, CDR2 SAAADI. The trim removed 3 bases at V and 5 bases at J, leaving 2 bases unmatched. CDR3 DNA: TGCGCCAGCAGTGAACAGGGGGTTACTGAAGCTTTCTTT. Translation gives CASSEQGVTEAFF.

The V and J genes are TRBV28 and TRBJ2-2, with 9 bases fitting TRBD2. Germline CDR1 MDHEN, CDR2 SYDVKM. After removal of 6 bases from V and 9 bases from J, the junction contained 14 bases not matched to a gene. The CDR3 totals 16 residues. The CDR3 spells CASSRVLREGVRELFF. CDR3 bases: TGTGCCAGCAGCCGGGTCTTGCGGGAGGGTGTGCGGGAGCTGTTTTTT.

In nucleotides, the CDR3 is TGTGCCAGACGAACGGGACAGGGGGCTGGCTCCTATAATTCACCCCTCCACTTT. Residues: CARRTGQGAGSYNSPLHF. The chain employs TRBV6-4 and TRBJ1-6; 12 bases fit TRBD1. The CDR3 is 18 residues long. Trimming removed 9 bases from V and 0 bases from J; junction bases left unmatched: 9. From germline, CDR1 is MRHNA and CDR2 SNTAGT.

J is TRBJ1-1 and V is TRBV2, with D possibly TRBD1 on 5 matching bases. There are 13 residues in the CDR3. V gave up 6 bases and J gave up 2 bases, with 10 bases separating them. The germline gives CDR1 SNHLY, CDR2 FYNNEI. As DNA, the CDR3 is TGTGCCAGCAGAGCCGACAGAAACACTGAAGCTTTCTTT. Residues: CASRADRNTEAFF. The full variable domain, its missing parts supplied by reference TRBV2 and TRBJ1-1, is EPEVTQTPSHQVTQMGQEVILRCVPISNHLYFYWYRQILGQKVEFLVSFYNNEISEKSEIFDDQFSVERPDGSNFTLKIRSTKLEDSAMYFCASRADRNTEAFFGQGTRLTVV.

This clone was counted a few times. V and J are TRBV28 and TRBJ2-1; TRBD2 agrees at 7 bases. This CDR3 contains 15 residues. Per the germline V gene, CDR1 is MDHEN and CDR2 is SYDVKM. The trim removed 6 bases at V and 4 bases at J, leaving 9 bases unmatched. The CDR3 here is CASSFLAATYNEQFF. In nucleotides, the CDR3 is TGTGCCAGCAGCTTCCTAGCGGCTACATACAATGAGCAGTTCTTC.

The genes are TRBV7-3 and TRBJ2-3, with D possibly TRBD1 on 6 matching bases. Trimming pared 8 bases from V and 2 bases from J, leaving 11 bases between. The CDR3 totals 13 residues. Germline V lookup: CDR1 SGHTA, CDR2 FQGTGA. The CDR3 DNA reads TGTGCCAGCCGGGACATATCCACAGATACGCAGTATTTT. As protein: CASRDISTDTQYF.

V is TRBV19 and J is TRBJ1-5; TRBD1 is a possible D gene (5 bases). CDR1 and CDR2 (germline): LNHDA, SQIVND (reference sequence). The CDR3 has 15 residues. V gave up 4 bases and J gave up 4 bases, with 14 bases separating them. This CDR3 reads CASSRTSAFNQPQHF. The CDR3 coding sequence is TGTGCCAGTAGTAGGACATCGGCTTTTAATCAGCCCCAGCATTTT.

This rearrangement joins TRBV6-6 to TRBJ2-7; 8 bases are shared with TRBD2. CDR1 and CDR2 from the germline V gene are MNHNY and SVGAGI (reference sequence). This CDR3 has 14 amino acids. V lost 2 bases to trimming and J lost 3 bases; unmatched junction nucleotides: 3. The CDR3 is CASSYPGGGYEQYF. CDR3 in DNA: TGTGCCAGCAGTTACCCGGGAGGGGGCTACGAGCAGTACTTC.

The V gene is TRBV6-5, the J gene TRBJ1-2; D is undetermined. Germline CDR1 is MNHEY and CDR2 is SVGAGI. V was cut by 4 bases and J by 1 base, with 13 bases left in between. The CDR3 totals 15 residues. The chain's CDR3 is CASSSVAGINYGYTF. In DNA form, the CDR3 reads TGTGCCAGCAGTTCAGTAGCCGGAATTAACTATGGCTACACCTTC.

The J gene is TRBJ1-1, the V gene TRBV10-3; 7 bases are a match to TRBD1. This CDR3 is 14 amino acids long. V was clipped by 5 bases and J by 4 bases; unmatched bases: 7. Germline V gene data show CDR1 as ENHRY and CDR2 as SYGVKD. The CDR3 here is CAISQQGYATEAFF. For the CDR3, the DNA is TGTGCCATCAGTCAACAGGGGTACGCCACTGAAGCTTTCTTT.